This T cell receptor beta chain originates from a study of shared clonotypes between healthy human individuals. The CDR3 covers 12 residues. The ends were cut back, 1 base at V and 12 bases at J, with 13 bases in the middle. Germline CDR1 is MDHEN and CDR2 is SYDVKM. Produced via immunoSEQ multiplex PCR; TCRdb's table is partial and in-frame only. The data hold over a million clones, with nearly 99% observed a single time. Investigators divided CD4+ cells into CD45RA+ naive and CD45RA-negative memory subsets. Sequencing was carried out using naive CD4+ T cells sorted from blood. Regarding subset: CD45RA+ positively selected. This TCR derives from a man aged 30 to 39 in good health. This chain connects TRBV28 to TRBJ2-7; D remains ambiguous. The CDR3 is CASSLLALSPYF. The CDR3 nucleotides read TGTGCCAGCAGTTTATTAGCATTGAGCCCGTACTTC.